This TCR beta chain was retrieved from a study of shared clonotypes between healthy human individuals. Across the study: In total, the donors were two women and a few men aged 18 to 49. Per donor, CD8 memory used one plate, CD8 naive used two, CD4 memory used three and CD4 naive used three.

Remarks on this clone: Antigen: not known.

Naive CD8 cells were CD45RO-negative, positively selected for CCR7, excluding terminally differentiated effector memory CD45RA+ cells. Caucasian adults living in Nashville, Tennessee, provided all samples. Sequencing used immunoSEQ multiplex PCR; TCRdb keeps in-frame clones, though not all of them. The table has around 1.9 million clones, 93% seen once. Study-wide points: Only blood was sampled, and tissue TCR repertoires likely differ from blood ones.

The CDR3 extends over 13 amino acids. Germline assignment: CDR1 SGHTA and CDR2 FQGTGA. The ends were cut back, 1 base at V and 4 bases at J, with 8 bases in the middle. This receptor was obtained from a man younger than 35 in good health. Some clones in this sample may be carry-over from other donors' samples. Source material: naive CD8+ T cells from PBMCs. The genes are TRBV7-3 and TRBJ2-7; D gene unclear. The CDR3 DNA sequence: TGTGCCAGCAGCTTAAATCATAGGTACGAGCAGTACTTC. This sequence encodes CASSLNHRYEQYF.